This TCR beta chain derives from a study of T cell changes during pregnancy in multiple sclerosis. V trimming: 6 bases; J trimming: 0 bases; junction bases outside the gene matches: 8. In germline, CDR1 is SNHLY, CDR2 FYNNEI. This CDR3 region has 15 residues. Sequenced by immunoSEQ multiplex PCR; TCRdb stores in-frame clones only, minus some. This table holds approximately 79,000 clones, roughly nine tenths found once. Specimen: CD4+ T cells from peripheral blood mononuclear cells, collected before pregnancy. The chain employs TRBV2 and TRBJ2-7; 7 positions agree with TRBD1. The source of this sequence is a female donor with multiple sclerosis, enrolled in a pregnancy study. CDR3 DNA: TGTGCCAGCAGGGACAGGAGTACTTACTCCTACGAGCAGTACTTC. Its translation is CASRDRSTYSYEQYF.